This section outlines one T cell receptor beta chain sequence together with its context. Its antigen is unknown. This CDR3 is 17 amino acids long. These data belong to a study of T-cell reconstitution after alpha-beta-depleted transplantation in children. General observations from the study: High day-60 TCRbeta diversity in some patients came from surviving recipient T cells and thymic progenitors. Hyperexpanded clones declined; after one year, newly produced T cells mostly supplied diversity. At around two months after transplant, the alpha-beta T cells were reportedly derived from several hundred expanded clones that came from non-depleted graft cells.

A TCRbeta library incorporating unique molecular identifiers was prepared. Each CDR3 protein gets one entry after TCRdb re-called the PCR reads with MiXCR. This table holds about 100,000 distinct CDR3 sequences, less than 6% found once. The sample here was PBMCs, mostly from graft donor cells, taken 60 days after TCRalphabeta/CD19-depleted stem cell transplant. The genes are TRBV21-1 and TRBJ2-3; whether TRBD1, the table's D call, matches the DNA was not checked. TRBV21-1 is an annotated pseudogene. The clonotype originates from a female patient aged 2-9 years who had a stem cell transplant for Fanconi anemia, so the T cells may come from the graft donor. CDR3 residues: CASSKMDPHRGLDTQYF. The CDR3 DNA sequence: TGTGCCAGCAGCAAAATGGATCCCCACAGGGGGTTAGATACGCAGTATTTT.